This TCR beta chain was recorded in a study of cytomegalovirus exposure and HLA in healthy donors. General study points: Associated with cytomegalovirus, according to the listing, were 164 TCR beta chains. Later analysis showed TCR association rates varying by HLA locus, highest for DRB1 and lowest for HLA-C. 16,951 TCR beta sequences were associated with HLA alleles at 0.05 false discovery rate in a later analysis.

Primers: 60 Vbeta forward and 13 Jbeta reverse. Repertoires were generated with immunoSEQ multiplex PCR, while TCRdb's copy carries only in-frame clones and drops some. The table includes 150,000 or so clones, 80% detected once. In regard to this clone: The antigen remains unidentified.

Germline CDR1 LNHDA, CDR2 SQIVND (reference sequence). Trimming pared 5 bases from V and 3 bases from J, leaving 14 bases between. CDR3 length: 14 residues. Likely unrecorded immune exposures existed in these nominally healthy donors. The chain couples TRBV19 to TRBJ2-7; the D gene is possibly TRBD2 (6 bases). Sequencing was performed on PBMCs. The TCR comes from a man in his fifties in good health and CMV-seronegative. The CDR3 DNA reads as TGTGCCAGTAGTGCGACTGCGGGGATCTACGAGCAGTACTTC. Residues: CASSATAGIYEQYF.